Shown below are 30 T cell receptor beta chains from a single sample sequenced in a study of siplizumab effects on memory and regulatory T cells. Method: immunoSEQ multiplex PCR; TCRdb's copy keeps in-frame clones and lacks some. The data show 90,000 to 95,000 clones, more than 85% seen once. The sample comprised CD8+ T cells sorted from blood. These receptor sequences come from a human donor in good health.

V is TRBV6-5 and J is TRBJ1-1; D not certain. Per the germline V gene, CDR1 is MNHEY and CDR2 is SVGAGI. The CDR3 covers 16 residues. V lost 0 bases, J lost 5 bases, and 16 bases lay in between. The CDR3 nucleotides are TGTGCCAGCAGTTACTCTCGGGCAGCCAAGAGGACTGAAGCTTTCTTT. Protein product: CASSYSRAAKRTEAFF.

The CDR3 DNA is TGTGCCAGCAGCCTAGGACAGGGCGGGGAGACCCAGTACTTC. This codes for CASSLGQGGETQYF. The chain employs TRBV5-6 and TRBJ2-5, with TRBD1 matching 8 bases. The germline V gene encodes CDR1 SGHDT and CDR2 YYEEEE. J gave up 5 bases and V 4 bases, and 7 bases lay outside the gene matches. The CDR3 is 14 amino acids.

The rearrangement links TRBV27 to TRBJ2-7, with D unclear. The V and J ends lost 6 bases and 2 bases respectively, with 14 bases between them. In germline, CDR1 is MNHEY, CDR2 SMNVEV (reference sequence). The CDR3 loop spans 14 amino acids. The CDR3, as DNA: TGTGCCAGCAGCAACGCCGACGAGCCCTACGAGCAGTACTTC. This sequence encodes CASSNADEPYEQYF.

The chain employs TRBV6-6 and TRBJ2-3; 7 positions match TRBD1. In germline, CDR1 is MNHNY, CDR2 SVGAGI (reference sequence). The CDR3 runs 16 residues. Germline trimming cut 5 bases from V and 2 bases from J; bases unmatched to any gene: 10. This CDR3 reads CASSLLRDSSTDTQYF. The CDR3 nucleotides are TGTGCCAGCAGTCTCCTCCGGGACAGTTCCACAGATACGCAGTATTTT.

The chain joins TRBV6-5 to TRBJ2-2; D unresolved. CDR3 length: 16 amino acids. Germline CDR1 is MNHEY and CDR2 is SVGAGI. Trimming left V 3 bases short and J 4 bases short, with 15 bases between. CDR3 sequence: CASSYVGPYGTGELFF. The DNA of the CDR3 is TGTGCCAGCAGTTATGTAGGCCCCTATGGCACCGGGGAGCTGTTTTTT.

This clone was seen a single time. The chain carries TRBV30 and TRBJ2-3; TRBD2 aligns across 12 bases. The CDR3 contains 14 residues. Germline CDR1 and CDR2: GTSNPN and SVGIG (reference sequence). V trimming: 2 bases; J trimming: 6 bases; junction bases outside the gene matches: 3. The CDR3 DNA reads as TGTGCCTGGAGTCTAGCGGGGGGGTTCGATACGCAGTATTTT. Translated, it gives CAWSLAGGFDTQYF.

The rearrangement links TRBV10-3 to TRBJ2-7; TRBD1 is a possible D gene (5 bases). V gave up 4 bases and J gave up 1 base, with 20 bases separating them. Germline lookup yields CDR1 ENHRY and CDR2 SYGVKD. CDR3 length: 17 residues. As DNA, the CDR3 is TGTGCCATCAGTGGATCGACAGAACCGTTAGATTCCTACGAGCAGTACTTC. Its translation is CAISGSTEPLDSYEQYF.

This chain links TRBV27 with TRBJ1-5; D uncertain. V gave up 2 bases and J gave up 4 bases, with 9 bases separating them. CDR3 length equals 14 residues. From germline, CDR1 is MNHEY and CDR2 SMNVEV (reference sequence). CDR3: CASSLVSGNQPQHF. CDR3 nucleotides: TGTGCCAGCAGTTTAGTTTCGGGGAATCAGCCCCAGCATTTT.

The rearrangement joins TRBV6-5 to TRBJ1-2, with TRBD1 as a possible D gene (6 bases). Trimming removed 2 bases from V and 2 bases from J, with 12 bases in between. The length of the CDR3 is 15 residues. Germline CDR1 reads MNHEY; CDR2 reads SVGAGI. CDR3 bases: TGTGCCAGCAGTTACCAGCCACAGGGAAACTATGGCTACACCTTC. This sequence encodes CASSYQPQGNYGYTF.

The chain joins TRBV5-1 to TRBJ1-3; no reliable D call. Germline V CDR1 and CDR2: SGHRS, YFSETQ. The CDR3 has 17 amino acids. Trimming stripped 4 bases from V and 0 bases from J, with 17 bases between. The CDR3 sequence is CASSPNFDGYSGNTIYF. CDR3 coding DNA: TGCGCCAGCAGCCCGAATTTTGACGGCTACTCTGGAAACACCATATATTTT.

The CDR3 DNA follows: TGTGCCAGCAGCCCCCGGTGGCAGGGTGCCACTGAAGCTTTCTTT. Residues: CASSPRWQGATEAFF. V and J are TRBV28 and TRBJ1-1; D is possibly TRBD1 (5 bases). V lost 6 bases, J lost 4 bases, and 18 bases lay in between. The CDR3 contains 15 residues. CDR1 is MDHEN and CDR2 is SYDVKM in the germline V gene.

The gene calls are TRBV4-3 and TRBJ2-1; D tentatively reads TRBD1 or TRBD2 (6 bases each). V was cut by 4 bases and J by 2 bases, with 9 bases left in between. Germline values: CDR1 LGHNA, CDR2 YSLEER. CDR3 size: 14 residues. CDR3 sequence: CASSRRGAYNEQFF. In DNA, the CDR3 is TGCGCCAGCAGCCGAAGGGGGGCCTACAATGAGCAGTTCTTC.

This chain's CDR3 is CASSLDREAYEQYF. For the CDR3, the DNA is TGTGCCAGCAGCTTGGACAGGGAAGCCTACGAGCAGTACTTC. The chain is built from TRBV5-4 and TRBJ2-7, with D perhaps TRBD1 (6 bases). The CDR3 is made up of 14 amino acids. CDR1 is SGHNT and CDR2 is YYREEE in the germline V gene (reference sequence). V was shortened by 0 bases and J by 2 bases, with 9 bases between the two germline ends.

The sample holds one count of this clone. CDR3 region: CASSPSDRVTGELFF. CDR3 in DNA: TGCGCCAGCAGCCCTTCGGACAGGGTGACCGGGGAGCTGTTTTTT. V usage is TRBV4-1 and J usage is TRBJ2-2, with 8 nucleotides matching TRBD1. V gave up 4 bases and J gave up 5 bases; unmatched junction bases: 6. CDR1 and CDR2 (germline): MGHRA, YSYEKL. The CDR3 totals 15 residues.

The J gene is TRBJ2-1, the V gene TRBV9; D perhaps matches TRBD2 (5 bases). The V gene lost 0 bases and the J gene lost 10 bases, with 20 bases spanning the gap. The CDR3 has 16 residues. Germline values: CDR1 SGDLS, CDR2 YYNGEE. The CDR3: CASSVEGLPLIGEQFF. CDR3 DNA sequence: TGTGCCAGCAGCGTAGAAGGACTCCCTTTAATCGGGGAGCAGTTCTTC. The variable domain in full, with the rest retrieved from reference TRBV9 and TRBJ2-1, is DSGVTQTPKHLITATGQRVTLRCSPRSGDLSVYWYQQSLDQGLQFLIQYYNGEERAKGNILERFSAQQFPDLHSELNLSSLELGDSALYFCASSVEGLPLIGEQFFGPGTRLTVL.

The gene calls are TRBV29-1 and TRBJ2-2; perhaps TRBD1 as D (5 bases). V was shortened by 1 base and J by 6 bases, with 9 bases between the two germline ends. Germline V gives CDR1 SQVTM, CDR2 ANQGSEA. This CDR3 comprises 13 residues. In nucleotides, the CDR3 is TGCAGCGTTGAAGCGGCCAGGGCCGGGGAGCTGTTTTTT. Its translation: CSVEAARAGELFF.

The rearrangement links TRBV29-1 to TRBJ2-7, with 7 bases identical to TRBD1. The CDR3 is 13 amino acids. The V segment lost 6 bases and the J segment 3 bases; nucleotides outside the gene matches: 8. Germline CDR1 reads SQVTM; CDR2 reads ANQGSEA. The DNA for the CDR3 is TGCAGCGTGCAGGGGGACACCGTCTACGAGCAGTACTTC. Protein product: CSVQGDTVYEQYF.

V usage is TRBV9 and J usage is TRBJ1-2; D not resolved. The germline V gene encodes CDR1 SGDLS and CDR2 YYNGEE. V lost 2 bases to trimming and J lost 7 bases, with 9 bases between them. The CDR3 is made up of 12 amino acids. CDR3 amino acids: CASSVAAGGYTF. Written as DNA, the CDR3 is TGTGCCAGCAGCGTTGCAGCCGGTGGCTACACCTTC.

J is TRBJ2-2 and V is TRBV7-9; 11 bases align to TRBD2. CDR3 length: 19 residues. Germline assignment: CDR1 SEHNR and CDR2 FQNEAQ (reference sequence). The trim removed 3 bases at V and 1 base at J, leaving 10 bases unmatched. The CDR3 loop is CASSFSGGVELENTGELFF. Here the CDR3 DNA reads TGTGCCAGCAGCTTTAGCGGGGGGGTCGAACTGGAGAACACCGGGGAGCTGTTTTTT.

The V gene is TRBV11-3, the J gene TRBJ2-7, with 7 positions matching TRBD1. In germline, CDR1 is SGHNT, CDR2 YENEEA. The V gene end was trimmed by 7 bases and the J gene end by 7 bases; junction bases not matched to a gene: 16. The CDR3 runs to 15 residues. In DNA, the CDR3 is TGTGCCAGCACCACTAAAAGACAGGGAATAGGGGAGCAGTACTTC. It encodes CASTTKRQGIGEQYF.

V and J are TRBV27 and TRBJ2-3, with 8 bases aligning to TRBD2. This CDR3 is built from 15 residues. With V trimmed by 5 bases and J by 0 bases, 4 bases remained unmatched. Germline V gene sequence: CDR1 MNHEY, CDR2 SMNVEV (reference sequence). CDR3 region: CASSPRGGSTDTQYF. DNA for the CDR3: TGTGCCAGCAGTCCCCGGGGGGGGAGCACAGATACGCAGTATTTT.

This clone came up once. This chain uses TRBV6-6 with TRBJ2-1; 8 nucleotides align to TRBD2. V dropped 0 bases and J dropped 6; count of bases not matched to a gene: 7. This CDR3 is built from 16 residues. The germline gives CDR1 MNHNY, CDR2 SVGAGI (reference sequence). Here the CDR3 reads CASSYSVTSEGNEQFF. The CDR3 region has the DNA TGTGCCAGCAGTTACTCCGTGACTAGCGAAGGCAATGAGCAGTTCTTC.

V is TRBV6-6 and J is TRBJ2-7; D perhaps matches TRBD2 (5 bases). From germline, CDR1 is MNHNY and CDR2 SVGAGI (reference sequence). Trimming removed 6 bases from V and 2 bases from J, with 17 bases in between. The CDR3 consists of 15 residues. The CDR3, as DNA: TGTGCCAGCAGCCAGACTTTTCTGGGAGCCTACGAGCAGTACTTC. The encoded protein is CASSQTFLGAYEQYF.

V gene TRBV29-1 combines with J gene TRBJ2-3, with TRBD1 matching over 9 bases. The V and J ends lost 4 bases and 1 base, in that order; junction bases with no gene match: 6. The CDR3 length is 15 residues. Looked up from germline, CDR1 is SQVTM and CDR2 is ANQGSEA. DNA for the CDR3: TGCAGCGTTGTAAACCGGACAGGGGGCACAGATACGCAGTATTTT. Translation gives CSVVNRTGGTDTQYF.

The rearrangement joins TRBV27 to TRBJ2-7; no firm D call. CDR1 is MNHEY, CDR2 SMNVEV, per germline (reference sequence). Between the trimmed V and J ends, which lost 2 bases and 4 bases, there was a span of 9 bases. The CDR3 spans 13 residues. This chain's CDR3 is CASSLNGLYEQYF. CDR3 sequence (DNA): TGTGCCAGCAGTTTAAATGGTTTATACGAGCAGTACTTC.

The chain is built from TRBV30 and TRBJ2-1; 7 bases line up with TRBD2. CDR3 size: 13 residues. CDR1 is GTSNPN, CDR2 SVGIG, per germline (reference sequence). Trimming took 5 bases from V and 2 from J; bases not matched to a gene: 3. The CDR3 coding sequence is TGTGCCTGGTCAGCGGGAACCTACAATGAGCAGTTCTTC. Its translation: CAWSAGTYNEQFF.

This clone was seen a handful of times. This sequence joins TRBV30 and TRBJ1-2; D gene ambiguous. The CDR3 consists of 11 residues. Trimming stripped 1 base from V and 5 bases from J, with 5 bases between. CDR1 and CDR2 (germline): GTSNPN, SVGIG (reference sequence). In DNA, the CDR3 is TGTGCCTGGAGTGGAGGTTATGGCTACACCTTC. Amino acid sequence: CAWSGGYGYTF.

The chain joins TRBV7-9 to TRBJ1-1; D perhaps matches TRBD1 (6 bases). The germline V and J ends were trimmed by 1 base and 2 bases, with 17 bases remaining between them. Germline CDR1 is SEHNR and CDR2 is FQNEAQ (reference sequence). The CDR3 covers 17 residues. CDR3 region: CASSLVVSDSLNTEAFF. CDR3 nucleotides: TGTGCCAGCAGCTTAGTGGTTTCGGACAGCCTAAACACTGAAGCTTTCTTT.

The chain combines TRBV19 with TRBJ2-2; D is undetermined. The germline gives CDR1 LNHDA, CDR2 SQIVND (reference sequence). The CDR3 length is 14 residues. Trimming took off 3 bases at V and 3 bases at J, with 8 bases between the two ends. This CDR3 reads CASSIYRDTGELFF. The CDR3 DNA is TGTGCCAGTAGTATTTACAGAGACACCGGGGAGCTGTTTTTT.

V usage is TRBV4-1 and J usage is TRBJ2-7; the match to TRBD1 covers 10 bases. Germline values: CDR1 MGHRA, CDR2 YSYEKL. V was clipped by 1 base and J by 3 bases; unmatched bases: 6. The length of the CDR3 is 16 residues. The CDR3 loop is CASSQVSGQGSYEQYF. Written as DNA, the CDR3 is TGCGCCAGCAGCCAAGTGTCGGGACAGGGGAGCTACGAGCAGTACTTC.